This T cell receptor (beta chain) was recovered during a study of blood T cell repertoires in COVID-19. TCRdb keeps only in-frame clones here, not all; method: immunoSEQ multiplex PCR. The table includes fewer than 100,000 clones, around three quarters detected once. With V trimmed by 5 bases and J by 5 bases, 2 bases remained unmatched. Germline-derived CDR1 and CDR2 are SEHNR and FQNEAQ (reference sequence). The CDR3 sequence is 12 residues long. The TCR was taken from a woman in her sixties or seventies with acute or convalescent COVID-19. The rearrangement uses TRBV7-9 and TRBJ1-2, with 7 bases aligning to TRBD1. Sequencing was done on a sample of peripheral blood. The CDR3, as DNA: TGTGCCAGCAGCGAGACAGGGTATGGCTACACCTTC. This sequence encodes CASSETGYGYTF.